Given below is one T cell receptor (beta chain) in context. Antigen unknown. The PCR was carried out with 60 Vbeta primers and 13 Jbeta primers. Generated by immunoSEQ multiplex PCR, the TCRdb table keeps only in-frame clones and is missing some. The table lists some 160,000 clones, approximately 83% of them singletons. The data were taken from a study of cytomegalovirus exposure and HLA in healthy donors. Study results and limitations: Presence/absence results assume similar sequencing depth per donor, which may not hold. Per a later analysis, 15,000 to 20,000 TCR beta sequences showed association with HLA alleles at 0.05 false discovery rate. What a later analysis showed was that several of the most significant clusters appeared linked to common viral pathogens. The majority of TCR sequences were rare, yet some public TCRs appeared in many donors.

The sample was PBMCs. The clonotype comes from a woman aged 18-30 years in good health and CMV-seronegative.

DNA of the CDR3: TGTGCCAGCTCACCTGACAGGGCGAAGTACTTC. It encodes CASSPDRAKYF. This chain connects TRBV18 to TRBJ2-7; 7 bases match TRBD1. The V and J ends lost 3 bases and 11 bases, in that order; junction bases with no gene match: 4. CDR1 is KGHSH and CDR2 is LQKENI in the germline V gene. This CDR3 has 11 amino acids.